This T cell receptor beta chain comes out of a study of post-analysis software for immune sequencing data. Study at large: The disease courses covered relapsing-remitting, secondary progressive and progressive-relapsing multiple sclerosis. General study points: The study found TRBV5-6, TRBV5-1 and TRBV20-1 among about five TRBV segments more frequent in patients than controls. Compared with controls, patients showed significantly lower normalized Chao1 diversity.

The CDR3 loop spans 18 amino acids. Unique molecular identifiers tagged the TCR beta cDNA libraries. Input populations of roughly 0.9 to 10 million T cells gave rise to some 500,000 cDNA molecules. TCRdb independently ran MiXCR on the PCR reads; one entry per CDR3 protein. The sample lists about 800,000 distinct CDR3 sequences; roughly 27% were seen once. This clonotype has only a few counts. Antigen: not known. The junction does not match germline at one end; this may be a read error. Sample: blood. The J gene is TRBJ1-4, the V gene TRBV12-3 or TRBV12-4; no firm D call. The TCR sequence derives from a girl aged 5 to 17 with multiple sclerosis. The CDR3: CASSFRSSHGRVNEKLFF. The DNA of the CDR3 is TGCGCCAGCAGTTTTAGGAGTTCGCACGGACGGGTTAATGAAAAACTGTTTTTT.